This T cell receptor (beta chain) was recovered during a study of shared clonotypes between healthy human individuals. The protocol was immunoSEQ multiplex PCR, while the TCRdb copy is restricted to in-frame clones and leaves out a portion. The data contain approximately 2.1 million clones, approximately 93% of them singletons. The CDR3 loop spans 16 amino acids. CDR1 and CDR2 (germline): SGHTA, FQGTGA. The V end lost 5 bases, the J end lost 2 bases, and 16 bases lay between the germline ends. Sequencing was performed on naive CD4+ T cells from PBMCs. This sample's subset: CD45RA+ positively selected. This sequence originates from a man between 18 and 35 years old in good health. Some clones in this sample may be carry-over from other donors' samples. This chain connects TRBV7-3 to TRBJ1-5; a possible D gene is TRBD1 (5 bases). CDR3 bases: TGTGCCAGCAGCCCAGACCGAAGGGGAGGCAATCAGCCCCAGCATTTT. Its protein product is CASSPDRRGGNQPQHF.